This TCR beta chain was sequenced during a study of blood T cell repertoires in COVID-19. Study-wide context: The cDNA or gDNA used as material had been derived from T cells, B-cell-depleted T cells, or PBMCs.

Data came from immunoSEQ multiplex PCR; TCRdb stores just in-frame clones and leaves some out. The sample holds 300,000 to 400,000 clones, about 90% seen once. The CDR3 covers 14 residues. V was cut by 6 bases and J by 6 bases, with 14 bases left in between. Germline lookup yields CDR1 MNHEY and CDR2 SMNVEV (reference sequence). The sequence derives from a woman aged 30 to 39 who had recovered from COVID-19. Sequences were obtained from PBMCs or T cells enriched from blood (not recorded which). The rearrangement uses TRBV27 and TRBJ2-2; D perhaps matches TRBD2 (6 bases). The CDR3 DNA sequence: TGTGCCAGCAGCCCAGGGAGGCAGGCCGGGGAGCTGTTTTTT. It yields the protein CASSPGRQAGELFF.